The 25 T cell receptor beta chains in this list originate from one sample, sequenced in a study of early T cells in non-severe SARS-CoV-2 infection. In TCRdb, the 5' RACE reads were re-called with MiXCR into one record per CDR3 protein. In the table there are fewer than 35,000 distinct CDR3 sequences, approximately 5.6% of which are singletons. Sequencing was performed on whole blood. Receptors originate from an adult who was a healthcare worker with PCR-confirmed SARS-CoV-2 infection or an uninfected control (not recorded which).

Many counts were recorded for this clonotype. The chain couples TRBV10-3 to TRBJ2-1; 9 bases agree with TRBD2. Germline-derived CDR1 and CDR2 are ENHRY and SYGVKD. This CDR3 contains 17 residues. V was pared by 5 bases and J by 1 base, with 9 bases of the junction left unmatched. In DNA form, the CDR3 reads TGTGCCATCAGTCGATCCGCGGGAGGGGGATCCTACAATGAGCAGTTCTTC. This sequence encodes CAISRSAGGGSYNEQFF.

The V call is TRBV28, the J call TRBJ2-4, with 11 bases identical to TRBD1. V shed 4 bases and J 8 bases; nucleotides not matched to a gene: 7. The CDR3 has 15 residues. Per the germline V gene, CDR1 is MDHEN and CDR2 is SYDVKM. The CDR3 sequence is CASSSLPGQGDIQYF. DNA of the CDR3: TGTGCCAGCAGTTCCCTTCCGGGACAGGGGGACATTCAGTACTTC.

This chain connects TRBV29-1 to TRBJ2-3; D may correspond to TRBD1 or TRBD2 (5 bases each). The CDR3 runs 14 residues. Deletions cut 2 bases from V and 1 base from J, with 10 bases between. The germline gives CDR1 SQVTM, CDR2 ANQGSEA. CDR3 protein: CSVESGTGTDTQYF. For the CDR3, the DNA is TGCAGCGTTGAATCCGGGACCGGCACAGATACGCAGTATTTT.

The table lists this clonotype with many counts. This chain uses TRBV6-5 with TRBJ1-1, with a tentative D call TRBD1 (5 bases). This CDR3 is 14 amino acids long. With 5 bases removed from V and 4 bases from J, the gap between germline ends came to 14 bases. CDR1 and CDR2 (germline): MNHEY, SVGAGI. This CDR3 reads CASSRTGTVTEAFF. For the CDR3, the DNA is TGTGCCAGCAGTCGAACCGGGACGGTCACTGAAGCTTTCTTT.

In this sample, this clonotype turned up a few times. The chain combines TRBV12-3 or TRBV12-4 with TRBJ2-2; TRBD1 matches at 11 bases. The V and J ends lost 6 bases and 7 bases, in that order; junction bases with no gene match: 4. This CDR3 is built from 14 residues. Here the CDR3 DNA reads TGTGCCAGCAGACCGGGACAGGGGGGCGGGGAGCTGTTTTTT. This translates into CASRPGQGGGELFF.

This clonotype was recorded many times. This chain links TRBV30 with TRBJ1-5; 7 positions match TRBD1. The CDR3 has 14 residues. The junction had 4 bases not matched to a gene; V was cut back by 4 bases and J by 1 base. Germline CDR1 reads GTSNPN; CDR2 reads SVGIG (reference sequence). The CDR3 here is CAWNRGLSNQPQHF. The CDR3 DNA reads TGTGCCTGGAATAGGGGGCTAAGCAATCAGCCCCAGCATTTT.

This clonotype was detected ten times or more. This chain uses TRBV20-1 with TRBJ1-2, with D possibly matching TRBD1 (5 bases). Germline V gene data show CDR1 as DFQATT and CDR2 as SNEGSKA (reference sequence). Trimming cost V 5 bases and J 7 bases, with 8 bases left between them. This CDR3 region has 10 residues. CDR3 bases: TGCAGTGCTCTTGACAGTGGCTACACCTTC. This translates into CSALDSGYTF.

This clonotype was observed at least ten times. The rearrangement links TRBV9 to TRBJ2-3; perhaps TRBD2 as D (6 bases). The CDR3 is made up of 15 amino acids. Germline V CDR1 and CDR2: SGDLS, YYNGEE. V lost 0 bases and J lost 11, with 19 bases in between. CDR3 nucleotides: TGTGCCAGCAGCGTAGCTACGGTGGGAGCGGAGGGGCAGTATTTT. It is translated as CASSVATVGAEGQYF.

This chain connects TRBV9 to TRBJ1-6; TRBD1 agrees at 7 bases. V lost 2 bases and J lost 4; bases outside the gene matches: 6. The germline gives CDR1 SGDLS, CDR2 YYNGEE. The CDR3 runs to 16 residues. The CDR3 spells CASSVSPGQYNSPLHF. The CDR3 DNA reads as TGTGCCAGCAGCGTGAGCCCGGGACAGTATAATTCACCCCTCCACTTT.

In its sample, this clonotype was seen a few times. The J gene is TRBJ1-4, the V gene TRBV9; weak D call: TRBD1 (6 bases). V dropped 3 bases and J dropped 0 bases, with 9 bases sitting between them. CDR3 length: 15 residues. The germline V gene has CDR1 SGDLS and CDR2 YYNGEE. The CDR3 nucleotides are TGTGCCAGCAGCGAACAGGGTGCAACTAATGAAAAACTGTTTTTT. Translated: CASSEQGATNEKLFF.

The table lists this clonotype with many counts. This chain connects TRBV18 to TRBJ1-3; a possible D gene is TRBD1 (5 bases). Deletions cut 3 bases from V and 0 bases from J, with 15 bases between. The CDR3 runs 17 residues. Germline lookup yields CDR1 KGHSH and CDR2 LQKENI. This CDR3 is CASSPNRGGSSGNTIYF. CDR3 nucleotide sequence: TGTGCCAGCTCACCCAACCGGGGCGGGAGCTCTGGAAACACCATATATTTT.

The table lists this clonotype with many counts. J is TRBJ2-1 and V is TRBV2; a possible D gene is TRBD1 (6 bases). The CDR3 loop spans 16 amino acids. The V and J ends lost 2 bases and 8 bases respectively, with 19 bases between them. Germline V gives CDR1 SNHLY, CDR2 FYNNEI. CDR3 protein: CASSEIWGRGGHEQFF. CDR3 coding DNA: TGTGCCAGCAGTGAAATTTGGGGGCGAGGTGGGCATGAGCAGTTCTTC.

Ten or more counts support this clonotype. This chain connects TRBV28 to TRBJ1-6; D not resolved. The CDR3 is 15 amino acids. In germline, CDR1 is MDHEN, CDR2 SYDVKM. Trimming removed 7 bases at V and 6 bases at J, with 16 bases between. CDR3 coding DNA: TGTGCCAGCACTTCGGAAGGACGGTCTAATTCACCCCTCCACTTT. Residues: CASTSEGRSNSPLHF. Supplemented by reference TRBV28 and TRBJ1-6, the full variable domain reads DVKVTQSSRYLVKRTGEKVFLECVQDMDHENMFWYRQDPGLGLRLIYFSYDVKMKEKGDIPEGYSVSREKKERFSLILESASTNQTSMYLCASTSEGRSNSPLHFGNGTRLTVT.

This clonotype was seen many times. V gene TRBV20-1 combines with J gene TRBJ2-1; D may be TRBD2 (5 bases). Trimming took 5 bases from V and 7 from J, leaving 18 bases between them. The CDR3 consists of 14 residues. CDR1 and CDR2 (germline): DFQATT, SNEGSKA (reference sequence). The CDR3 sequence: CSADVQGSGNEQFF. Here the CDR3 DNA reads TGCAGTGCTGACGTGCAAGGCTCGGGGAATGAGCAGTTCTTC.

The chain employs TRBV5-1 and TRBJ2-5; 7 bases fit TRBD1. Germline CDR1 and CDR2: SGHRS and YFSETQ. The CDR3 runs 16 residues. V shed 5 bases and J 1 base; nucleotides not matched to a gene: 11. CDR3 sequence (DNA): TGCGCCAGCAGGAGATCCGGGACAGCGGCCCAAGAGACCCAGTACTTC. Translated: CASRRSGTAAQETQYF.

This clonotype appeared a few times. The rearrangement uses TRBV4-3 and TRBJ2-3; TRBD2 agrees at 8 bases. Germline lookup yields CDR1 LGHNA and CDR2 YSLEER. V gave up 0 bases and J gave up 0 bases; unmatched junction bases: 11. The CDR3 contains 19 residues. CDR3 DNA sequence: TGCGCCAGCAGCCAAGATCAAGGACTAGCACTTTCTAGCACAGATACGCAGTATTTT. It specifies CASSQDQGLALSSTDTQYF.

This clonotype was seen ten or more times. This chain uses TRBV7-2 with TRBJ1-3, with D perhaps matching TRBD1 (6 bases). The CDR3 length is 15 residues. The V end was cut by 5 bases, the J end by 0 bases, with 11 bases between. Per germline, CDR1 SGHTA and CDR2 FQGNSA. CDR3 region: CASSPQGISGNTIYF. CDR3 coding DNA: TGTGCCAGCAGCCCCCAGGGGATCTCTGGAAACACCATATATTTT.

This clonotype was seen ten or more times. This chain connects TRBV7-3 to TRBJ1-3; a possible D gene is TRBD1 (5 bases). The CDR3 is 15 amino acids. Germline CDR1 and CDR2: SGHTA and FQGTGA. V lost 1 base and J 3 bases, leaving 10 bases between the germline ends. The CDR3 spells CASSLSGGFGNTIYF. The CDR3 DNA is TGTGCCAGCAGCTTAAGCGGGGGTTTTGGAAACACCATATATTTT.

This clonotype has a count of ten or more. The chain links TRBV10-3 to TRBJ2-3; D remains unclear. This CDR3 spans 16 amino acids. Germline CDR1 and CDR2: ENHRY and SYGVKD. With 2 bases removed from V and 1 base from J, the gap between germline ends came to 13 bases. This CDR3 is CAISEPNSFGTDTQYF. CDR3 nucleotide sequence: TGTGCCATCAGTGAGCCCAACAGCTTTGGCACAGATACGCAGTATTTT.

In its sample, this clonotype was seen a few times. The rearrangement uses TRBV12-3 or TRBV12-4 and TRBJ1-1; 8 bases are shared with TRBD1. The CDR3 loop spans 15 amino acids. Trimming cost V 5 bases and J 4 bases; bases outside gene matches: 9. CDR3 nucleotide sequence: TGTGCCAGCAGTGATTCAGGGGGCGCGGGCACTGAAGCTTTCTTT. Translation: CASSDSGGAGTEAFF.

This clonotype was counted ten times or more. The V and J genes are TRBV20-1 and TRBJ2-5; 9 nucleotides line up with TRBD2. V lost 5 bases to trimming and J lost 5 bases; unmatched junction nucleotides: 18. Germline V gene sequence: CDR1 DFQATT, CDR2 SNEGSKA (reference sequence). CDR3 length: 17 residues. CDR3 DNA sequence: TGCAGTGCTTACCCCCTAGGGGTAGCGGGGGTGGGGGAGACCCAGTACTTC. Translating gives CSAYPLGVAGVGETQYF.

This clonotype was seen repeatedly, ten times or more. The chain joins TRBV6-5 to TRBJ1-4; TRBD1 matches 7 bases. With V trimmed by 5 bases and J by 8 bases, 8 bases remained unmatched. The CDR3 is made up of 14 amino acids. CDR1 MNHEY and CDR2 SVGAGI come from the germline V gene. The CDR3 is CASSAKGAGEKLFF. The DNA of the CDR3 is TGTGCCAGCAGTGCGAAGGGGGCTGGAGAAAAACTGTTTTTT.

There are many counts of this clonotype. CDR3 in amino acids: CASSEYVGQETQYF. The DNA of the CDR3 is TGTGCCAGCAGTGAATATGTGGGACAAGAGACCCAGTACTTC. The V and J genes are TRBV25-1 and TRBJ2-5, with D unresolved. V was cut by 0 bases and J by 2 bases, with 7 bases left in between. Germline values: CDR1 MGHDK, CDR2 SYGVNS. This CDR3 has 14 amino acids.

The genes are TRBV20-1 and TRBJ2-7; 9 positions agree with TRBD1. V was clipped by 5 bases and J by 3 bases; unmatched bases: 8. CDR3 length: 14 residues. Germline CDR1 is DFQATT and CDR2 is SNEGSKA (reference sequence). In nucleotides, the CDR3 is TGCAGTGCTCACCGGGACAGGGCAAACTACGAGCAGTACTTC. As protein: CSAHRDRANYEQYF.

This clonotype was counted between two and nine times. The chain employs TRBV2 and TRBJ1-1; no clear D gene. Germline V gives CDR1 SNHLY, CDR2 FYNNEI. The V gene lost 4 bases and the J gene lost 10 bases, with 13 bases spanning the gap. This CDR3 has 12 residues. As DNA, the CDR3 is TGTGCCAGCAGTGCGACGGGGTTATTAGCTTTCTTT. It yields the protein CASSATGLLAFF.